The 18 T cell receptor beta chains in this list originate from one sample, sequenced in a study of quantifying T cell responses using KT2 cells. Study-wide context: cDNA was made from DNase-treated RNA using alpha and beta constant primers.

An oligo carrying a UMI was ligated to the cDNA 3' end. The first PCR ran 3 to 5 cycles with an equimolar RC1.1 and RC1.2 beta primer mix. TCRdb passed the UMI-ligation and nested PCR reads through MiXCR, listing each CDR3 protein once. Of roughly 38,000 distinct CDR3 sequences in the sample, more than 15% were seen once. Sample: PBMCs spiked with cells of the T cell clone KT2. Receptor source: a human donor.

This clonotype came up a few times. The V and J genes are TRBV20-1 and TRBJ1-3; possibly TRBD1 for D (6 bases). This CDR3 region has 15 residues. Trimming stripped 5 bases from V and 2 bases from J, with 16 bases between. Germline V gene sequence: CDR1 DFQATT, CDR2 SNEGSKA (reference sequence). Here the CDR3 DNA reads TGCAGTGCTCGTCACGGACAGAATCCTGGAAACACCATATATTTT. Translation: CSARHGQNPGNTIYF.

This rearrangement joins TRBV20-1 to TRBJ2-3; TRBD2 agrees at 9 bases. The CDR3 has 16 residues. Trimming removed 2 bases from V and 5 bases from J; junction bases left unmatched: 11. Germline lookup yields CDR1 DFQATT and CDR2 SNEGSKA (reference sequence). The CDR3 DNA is TGCAGTGCTAGACCCCCACGCGGGGGGGCGAGAGATACGCAGTATTTT. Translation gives CSARPPRGGARDTQYF.

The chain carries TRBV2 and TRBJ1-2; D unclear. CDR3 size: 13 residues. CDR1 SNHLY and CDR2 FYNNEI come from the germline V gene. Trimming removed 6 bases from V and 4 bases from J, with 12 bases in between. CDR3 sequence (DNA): TGTGCCAGCAGCCTGAACAGCCCCTATGGCTACACCTTC. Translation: CASSLNSPYGYTF. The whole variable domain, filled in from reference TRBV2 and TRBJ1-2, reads EPEVTQTPSHQVTQMGQEVILRCVPISNHLYFYWYRQILGQKVEFLVSFYNNEISEKSEIFDDQFSVERPDGSNFTLKIRSTKLEDSAMYFCASSLNSPYGYTFGSGTRLTVV.

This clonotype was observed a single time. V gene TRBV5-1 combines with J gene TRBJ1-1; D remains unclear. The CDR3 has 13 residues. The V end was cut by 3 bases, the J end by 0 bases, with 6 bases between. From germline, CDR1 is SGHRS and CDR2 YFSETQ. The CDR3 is CASSSEMNTEAFF. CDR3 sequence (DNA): TGCGCCAGCAGCTCAGAAATGAACACTGAAGCTTTCTTT.

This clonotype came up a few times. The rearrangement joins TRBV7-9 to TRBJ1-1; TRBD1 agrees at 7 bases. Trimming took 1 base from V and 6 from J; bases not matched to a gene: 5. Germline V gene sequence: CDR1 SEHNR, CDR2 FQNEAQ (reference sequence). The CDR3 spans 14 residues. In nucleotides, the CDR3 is TGTGCCAGCAGCTTAGGCAGGGGGTTACCTGAAGCTTTCTTT. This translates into CASSLGRGLPEAFF.

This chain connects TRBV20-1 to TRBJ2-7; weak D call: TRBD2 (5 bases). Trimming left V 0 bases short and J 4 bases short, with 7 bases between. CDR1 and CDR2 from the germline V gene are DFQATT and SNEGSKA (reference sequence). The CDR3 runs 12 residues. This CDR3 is CSAREREYEQYF. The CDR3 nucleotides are TGCAGTGCTAGAGAGAGGGAGTACGAGCAGTACTTC.

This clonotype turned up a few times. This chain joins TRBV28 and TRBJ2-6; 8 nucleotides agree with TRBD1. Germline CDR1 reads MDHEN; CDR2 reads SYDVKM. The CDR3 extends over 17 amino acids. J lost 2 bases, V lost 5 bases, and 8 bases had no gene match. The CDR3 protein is CASSPGTGKPGANVLTF. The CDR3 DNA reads TGTGCCAGCAGTCCCGGGACAGGCAAACCTGGGGCCAACGTCCTGACTTTC.

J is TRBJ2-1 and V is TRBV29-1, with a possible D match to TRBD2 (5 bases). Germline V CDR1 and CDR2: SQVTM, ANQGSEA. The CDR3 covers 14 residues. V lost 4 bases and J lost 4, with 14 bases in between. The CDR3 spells CSVVGKEGYNEQFF. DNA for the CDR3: TGCAGCGTTGTAGGAAAAGAGGGATACAATGAGCAGTTCTTC.

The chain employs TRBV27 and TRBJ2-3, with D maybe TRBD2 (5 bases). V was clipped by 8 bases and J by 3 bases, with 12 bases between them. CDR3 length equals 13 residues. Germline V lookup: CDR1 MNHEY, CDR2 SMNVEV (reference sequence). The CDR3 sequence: CASCSEETDTQYF. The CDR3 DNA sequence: TGTGCCAGCTGTAGCGAAGAGACAGATACGCAGTATTTT.

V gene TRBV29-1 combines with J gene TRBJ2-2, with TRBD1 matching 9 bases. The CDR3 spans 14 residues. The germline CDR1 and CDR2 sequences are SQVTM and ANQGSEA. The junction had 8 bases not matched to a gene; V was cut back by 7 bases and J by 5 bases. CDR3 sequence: CSAGTGTLTGELFF. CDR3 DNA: TGCAGCGCCGGGACAGGGACTTTGACCGGGGAGCTGTTTTTT.

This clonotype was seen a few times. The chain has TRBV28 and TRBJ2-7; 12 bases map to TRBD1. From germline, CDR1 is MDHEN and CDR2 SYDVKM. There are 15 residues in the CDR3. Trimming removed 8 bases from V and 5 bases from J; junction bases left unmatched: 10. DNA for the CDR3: TGTGCCAGCTACGGTCCGGGACAGGGGGCTCACGAGCAGTACTTC. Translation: CASYGPGQGAHEQYF.

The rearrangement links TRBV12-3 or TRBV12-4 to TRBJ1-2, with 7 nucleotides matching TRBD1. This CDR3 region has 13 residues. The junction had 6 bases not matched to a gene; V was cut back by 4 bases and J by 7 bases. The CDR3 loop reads CASSSRDRAGYTF. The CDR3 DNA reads TGTGCCAGCAGTTCCCGCGACAGGGCTGGCTACACCTTC.

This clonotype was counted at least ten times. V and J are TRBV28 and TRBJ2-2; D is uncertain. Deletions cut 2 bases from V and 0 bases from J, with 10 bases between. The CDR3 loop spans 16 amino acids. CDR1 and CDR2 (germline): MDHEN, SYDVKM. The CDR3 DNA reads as TGTGCCAGCAGTTTAGCACAGCTATCGAACACCGGGGAGCTGTTTTTT. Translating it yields CASSLAQLSNTGELFF.

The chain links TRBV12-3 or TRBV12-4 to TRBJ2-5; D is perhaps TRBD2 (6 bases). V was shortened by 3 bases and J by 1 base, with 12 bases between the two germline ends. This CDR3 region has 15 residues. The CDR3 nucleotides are TGTGCCAGCAGTTTCGGCGGGGAGGTCCAAGAGACCCAGTACTTC. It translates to CASSFGGEVQETQYF.

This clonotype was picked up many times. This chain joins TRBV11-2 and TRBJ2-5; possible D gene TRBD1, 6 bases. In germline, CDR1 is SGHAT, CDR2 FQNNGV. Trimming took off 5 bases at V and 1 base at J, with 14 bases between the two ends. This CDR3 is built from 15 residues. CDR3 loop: CASSPLQGRQETQYF. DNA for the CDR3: TGTGCCAGCAGCCCCCTACAGGGACGCCAAGAGACCCAGTACTTC.

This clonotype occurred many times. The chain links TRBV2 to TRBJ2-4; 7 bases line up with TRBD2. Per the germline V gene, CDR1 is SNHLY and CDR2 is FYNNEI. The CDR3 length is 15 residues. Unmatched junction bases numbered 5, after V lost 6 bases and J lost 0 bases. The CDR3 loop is CASRVAGLAKNIQYF. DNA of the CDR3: TGTGCCAGCAGAGTAGCGGGTCTAGCCAAAAACATTCAGTACTTC.

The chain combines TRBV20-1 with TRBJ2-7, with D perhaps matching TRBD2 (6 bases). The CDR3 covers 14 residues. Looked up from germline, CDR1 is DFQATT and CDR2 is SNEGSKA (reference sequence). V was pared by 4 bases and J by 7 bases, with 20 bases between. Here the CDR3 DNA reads TGCAGTGCTAAAACTAACATACTCCGGGAGGAGCAGTACTTC. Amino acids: CSAKTNILREEQYF.

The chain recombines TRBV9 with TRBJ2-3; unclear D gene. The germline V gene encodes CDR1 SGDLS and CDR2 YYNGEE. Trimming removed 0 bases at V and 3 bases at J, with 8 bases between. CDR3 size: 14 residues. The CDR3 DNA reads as TGTGCCAGCAGCGTAGATCCCGGAACAGATACGCAGTATTTT. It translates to CASSVDPGTDTQYF. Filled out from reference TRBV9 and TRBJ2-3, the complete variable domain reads DSGVTQTPKHLITATGQRVTLRCSPRSGDLSVYWYQQSLDQGLQFLIQYYNGEERAKGNILERFSAQQFPDLHSELNLSSLELGDSALYFCASSVDPGTDTQYFGPGTRLTVL.